This is a list of T cell receptor beta chains from one sample in a study of control samples from healthy donors and cancer patients. The method was immunoSEQ multiplex PCR; TCRdb's version includes in-frame clones alone and lacks a portion of them. Of 100,000 to 150,000 clones detected, just under 95% appear once; the ten largest clones hold around 5.8%. Sequenced input: blood. The origin of the receptors is a man between 18 and 29 years old in good health. Both conserved end residues are part of each CDR3.

CDR3 protein	V gene	J gene
CASSDAGARAGELFF	TRBV10-1	TRBJ2-2
CASTLEGLDEKLFF	TRBV5-1	TRBJ1-4
CASSPGALGDTQYF	TRBV6-6	TRBJ2-3
CAISESRDEAFF	TRBV10-3	TRBJ1-1
CASSYGLARETQYF	TRBV5-4	TRBJ2-5
CASSFNPRNEQFF	TRBV5-1	TRBJ2-1
CASSVPGNNLGSPLHF	TRBV2	TRBJ1-6
CASSPGQVDSPLHF	TRBV3-1/TRBV3-2	TRBJ1-6
CASSFTSGVAGNEQFF	TRBV6-5	-
CASSLRKPGLAATDTQYF	TRBV5-1	TRBJ2-3